What follows are 17 T cell receptor beta chains derived from one specimen sequenced in a study of beta chain features in type 1 diabetes. Study-level points and caveats: TCRB CDR3s from Type 1 diabetes patients were moderately but significantly shorter in all four CD4+ subsets.

The study reverse transcribed the entire isolated RNA, so it sequenced expressed TCRB transcripts. Some clones are missing from TCRdb's copy, which holds only in-frame ones; the method was immunoSEQ multiplex PCR. The table has about 30,000 clones, roughly three fifths seen once; the top ten hold 1.4% to 1.5%. No cognate antigen is known for these TCRs. Sequences were obtained from Tregs from blood. The receptor set was obtained from a woman aged 18-29 years with type 1 diabetes.

V is TRBV7-9 and J is TRBJ1-5, with no clear D. Trimming removed 1 base from V and 7 bases from J, with 17 bases in between. CDR3 length equals 16 residues. Germline-derived CDR1 and CDR2 are SEHNR and FQNEAQ (reference sequence). The CDR3 is CASSLGSSWEGQPQHF. The DNA of the CDR3 is TGTGCCAGCAGCTTAGGATCATCCTGGGAGGGACAGCCCCAGCATTTT.

By share, this clone counts as medium-sized. The chain uses TRBV25-1 and TRBJ2-1; the match to TRBD1 covers 7 bases. This CDR3 comprises 15 residues. In germline, CDR1 is MGHDK, CDR2 SYGVNS. Trimming cost V 2 bases and J 7 bases; bases outside gene matches: 8. This chain's CDR3 is CASSETQGVENEQFF. CDR3 nucleotide sequence: TGTGCCAGCAGTGAAACGCAGGGGGTAGAGAATGAGCAGTTCTTC. The full variable domain, with the rest looked up from reference TRBV25-1 and TRBJ2-1, is EADIYQTPRYLVIGTGKKITLECSQTMGHDKMYWYQQDPGMELHLIHYSYGVNSTEKGDLSSESTVSRIRTEHFPLTLESARPSHTSQYLCASSETQGVENEQFFGPGTRLTVL.

The chain couples TRBV27 to TRBJ1-1; weak D call: TRBD1 (5 bases). V was cut by 4 bases and J by 1 base, with 16 bases left in between. CDR1 and CDR2 (germline): MNHEY, SMNVEV (reference sequence). This CDR3 is 16 amino acids long. CDR3 region: CASSSRRGLKNTEAFF. CDR3 DNA: TGTGCCAGCAGTTCCCGAAGGGGATTGAAGAACACTGAAGCTTTCTTT.

This chain joins TRBV5-5 and TRBJ2-1; TRBD1 might be the D (6 bases). Germline V gene sequence: CDR1 SGHKS, CDR2 YYEKEE (reference sequence). This CDR3 comprises 15 residues. The V end lost 1 base, the J end lost 9 bases, and 17 bases lay between the germline ends. The CDR3 nucleotides read TGTGCCAGCAGCTTGACGTGGCAGGGGATTGTTGAGCAGTTCTTC. It specifies CASSLTWQGIVEQFF.

The sample holds a few counts of this clone. J is TRBJ1-2 and V is TRBV27; D might be TRBD1 (6 bases). The germline gives CDR1 MNHEY, CDR2 SMNVEV (reference sequence). There are 13 residues in the CDR3. V lost 6 bases, J lost 4 bases, and 12 bases lay in between. CDR3 nucleotide sequence: TGTGCCAGCAGCCTACAGGGTGGCTATGGCTACACCTTC. Translated: CASSLQGGYGYTF.

The rearrangement links TRBV7-2 to TRBJ1-5; 7 nucleotides align to TRBD1. CDR1 and CDR2 (germline): SGHTA, FQGNSA. There are 18 residues in the CDR3. V dropped 1 base and J dropped 1; count of bases not matched to a gene: 10. The CDR3 loop is CASSLVWAGGSSNQPQHF. The CDR3 nucleotides read TGTGCCAGCAGCTTAGTATGGGCAGGGGGTAGCAGCAATCAGCCCCAGCATTTT.

The chain recombines TRBV5-1 with TRBJ2-7; TRBD1 aligns across 8 bases. V lost 0 bases to trimming and J lost 4 bases; unmatched junction nucleotides: 9. The CDR3 is 16 amino acids. The germline gives CDR1 SGHRS, CDR2 YFSETQ. The DNA of the CDR3 is TGCGCCAGCAGCTTGGATTCCAGGGGGCTCGTTTACGAGCAGTACTTC. Its translation is CASSLDSRGLVYEQYF. The full variable domain, completed using reference TRBV5-1 and TRBJ2-7, is KAGVTQTPRYLIKTRGQQVTLSCSPISGHRSVSWYQQTPGQGLQFLFEYFSETQRNKGNFPGRFSGRQFSNSRSEMNVSTLELGDSALYLCASSLDSRGLVYEQYFGPGTRLTVT.

DNA of the CDR3: TGTGCCAGCAGCTTTATCGGGGTTCCTGGAAACACCATATATTTT. Translated: CASSFIGVPGNTIYF. The rearrangement links TRBV7-9 to TRBJ1-3, with no clear D. V shed 3 bases and J shed 2 bases, with 11 bases lying between them. The CDR3 sequence is 15 residues long. CDR1 is SEHNR and CDR2 is FQNEAQ in the germline V gene (reference sequence).

This CDR3 is CASSLNADQETQYF. CDR3 DNA: TGCGCCAGCAGCTTGAACGCGGACCAAGAGACCCAGTACTTC. The chain employs TRBV5-1 and TRBJ2-5, with D hard to call. V was pared by 1 base and J by 0 bases, with 7 bases between. The CDR3 length is 14 residues. The V gene's germline CDR1 is SGHRS and CDR2 YFSETQ. Full variable domain (remainder filled in from reference TRBV5-1 and TRBJ2-5): KAGVTQTPRYLIKTRGQQVTLSCSPISGHRSVSWYQQTPGQGLQFLFEYFSETQRNKGNFPGRFSGRQFSNSRSEMNVSTLELGDSALYLCASSLNADQETQYFGPGTRLLVL.

The chain carries TRBV4-1 and TRBJ2-1, with 13 bases identical to TRBD2. This CDR3 comprises 20 residues. The V and J ends lost 1 base and 8 bases, in that order; junction bases with no gene match: 17. Germline loops: CDR1 MGHRA, CDR2 YSYEKL. The CDR3 bases are TGCGCCAGCAGCCAAGTGGGGGGACAGCAAGGGACTAGCGGGATCTATGAGCAGTTCTTC. It codes for CASSQVGGQQGTSGIYEQFF.

This clone was counted only a few times. The V and J genes are TRBV6-1 and TRBJ2-3, with 8 bases matching TRBD2. Germline V gene sequence: CDR1 MNHNS, CDR2 SASEGT. This CDR3 is built from 19 residues. V was clipped by 4 bases and J by 2 bases; unmatched bases: 17. This CDR3 is CASSGNWGLVGVDTDTQYF. CDR3 DNA: TGTGCCAGCAGTGGAAATTGGGGACTAGTGGGGGTGGACACAGATACGCAGTATTTT.

This clone was picked up a small number of times. The J gene is TRBJ2-1, the V gene TRBV19; D is uncertain. The germline gives CDR1 LNHDA, CDR2 SQIVND (reference sequence). There are 17 residues in the CDR3. Between the trimmed V and J ends, which lost 3 bases and 4 bases, there was a span of 19 bases. The CDR3 loop is CASSIRRTRGGYNEQFF. DNA of the CDR3: TGTGCCAGTAGTATCCGCCGCACCAGAGGCGGATACAATGAGCAGTTCTTC.

Written as DNA, the CDR3 is TGTGCCAGCTCTGGGAGAAAGGGAGACATTCAGTACTTC. Its translation is CASSGRKGDIQYF. J is TRBJ2-4 and V is TRBV18; possible D gene TRBD2, 5 bases. From germline, CDR1 is KGHSH and CDR2 LQKENI. The CDR3 length is 13 residues. With 6 bases removed from V and 8 bases from J, the gap between germline ends came to 14 bases.

In this sample, this clone turned up a few times. The rearrangement uses TRBV7-2 and TRBJ2-2, with 12 bases fitting TRBD2. The junction had 9 bases not matched to a gene; V was cut back by 1 base and J by 6 bases. Germline V gene sequence: CDR1 SGHTA, CDR2 FQGNSA. The CDR3 runs 18 residues. For the CDR3, the DNA is TGTGCCAGCAGCTTAGTTCGCAGACTAGCGGGAGTATCCGGGGAGCTGTTTTTT. Protein sequence: CASSLVRRLAGVSGELFF.

This clone has just a few counts. This rearrangement joins TRBV7-9 to TRBJ2-5; D is uncertain. Looked up from germline, CDR1 is SEHNR and CDR2 is FQNEAQ (reference sequence). The CDR3 sequence is 12 residues long. Between the trimmed V and J ends, which lost 6 bases and 5 bases, there was a span of 10 bases. The CDR3 loop reads CASSSEAETQYF. The CDR3 bases are TGTGCCAGCAGTTCAGAAGCGGAGACCCAGTACTTC.

V gene TRBV2 combines with J gene TRBJ2-7; 12 positions match TRBD2. Germline V lookup: CDR1 SNHLY, CDR2 FYNNEI. V lost 8 bases, J lost 6 bases, and 11 bases stayed unmatched. The CDR3 totals 15 residues. CDR3 protein: CASGTGLAGGSEQYV. DNA for the CDR3: TGTGCCAGCGGAACGGGACTAGCGGGTGGAAGCGAGCAGTACGTC.

This rearrangement joins TRBV2 to TRBJ2-1; 7 bases map to TRBD1. The CDR3 runs to 14 residues. Germline V CDR1 and CDR2: SNHLY, FYNNEI. V gave up 5 bases and J gave up 0 bases; unmatched junction bases: 1. The DNA for the CDR3 is TGTGCCAGCAGTTGGGACAGCTCCTACAATGAGCAGTTCTTC. Amino acid sequence: CASSWDSSYNEQFF. The full variable domain, completed using reference TRBV2 and TRBJ2-1, is EPEVTQTPSHQVTQMGQEVILRCVPISNHLYFYWYRQILGQKVEFLVSFYNNEISEKSEIFDDQFSVERPDGSNFTLKIRSTKLEDSAMYFCASSWDSSYNEQFFGPGTRLTVL.